What follows is one TCR beta chain and its context. Its antigen is currently unknown. The data originate from a study of shared clonotypes between healthy human individuals. In the source study's methods: Junction-only immunoSEQ data arrived without quality scores, meaning filtering differed. Here immunoSEQ multiplex PCR was the method, and the copy in TCRdb shows in-frame clones only, minus some. V and J calls and clone size follow that table, whereas D and trimming were derived from the DNA. The data hold 2.3 million or so clones, with about 92% observed a single time. Whole-study results and caveats: Researchers sampled blood only, noting tissue repertoires likely differ. Four donors shared 4.5% to 6.5% of their naive CD4 clonotypes.

The V gene lost 4 bases and the J gene lost 5 bases, with 18 bases spanning the gap. CDR3 length: 15 residues. Looked up from germline, CDR1 is SGHRS and CDR2 is YFSETQ. The chain has TRBV5-1 and TRBJ1-1; the D gene is possibly TRBD1 (5 bases). This clonotype originated in a man aged 18 to 35 in good health. Some clones in this sample may be carry-over from other donors' samples. Input material: naive CD4+ T cells from PBMCs. Subset specified: CD45RA+ positively selected. The CDR3 DNA reads as TGCGCCAGCAGCGAGTTCAGGGTGATATCTACTGAAGCTTTCTTT. The encoded protein is CASSEFRVISTEAFF.